This is a list of T cell receptor beta chains from one sample in a study of cytomegalovirus exposure and HLA in healthy donors. Generated by immunoSEQ multiplex PCR, the TCRdb table keeps only in-frame clones and is missing some. Its clone listing holds about 160,000 clones. The source material was PBMCs. Receptors were obtained from a woman between 55 and 75 years old in good health and CMV-seronegative. CDR3s leave out the opening cysteine and the closing phenylalanine or tryptophan.

V gene: TRBV10-3
CDR3 protein: AISESQTNTELF

V gene: TRBV7-2
CDR3 protein: ASSLGGIGAGYT

V gene: TRBV19
CDR3 protein: ASSIASTPLPGNSPLH

V gene: TRBV2
CDR3 protein: ASSEARQGI

V gene: TRBV2
CDR3 protein: ASWRTMNTEAF

V gene: TRBV5-1
CDR3 protein: ASSRGASGETQY

V gene: TRBV5-1
CDR3 protein: ASSLEDRRGLAKNIQY

V gene: TRBV5-1
CDR3 protein: ASSFQAGGTTDTQY

V gene: TRBV28
CDR3 protein: ASSPSTTYEQY

V gene: TRBV7-3
CDR3 protein: ASASDSSYEQY

V gene: TRBV12-5
CDR3 protein: ASGLSGGGGGYT

V gene: TRBV10-3
CDR3 protein: AISEGSGGEGNTEAF

V gene: TRBV30
CDR3 protein: AWKRGQGVGEKLF

V gene: TRBV9
CDR3 protein: ASSVNGDWNTEAF

V gene: TRBV5-4
CDR3 protein: ASSLGRPSGANVLT

V gene: TRBV4-1
CDR3 protein: ASSQGATDTQY

V gene: TRBV7-3
CDR3 protein: ASSLRLSGANEQF

V gene: TRBV5-6
CDR3 protein: ASSVVGGGYNEQF

V gene: TRBV7-6
CDR3 protein: ASSLAASGRGEQY

V gene: TRBV5-1
CDR3 protein: ASSLRGGPGQPQH

V gene: TRBV10-3
CDR3 protein: AIRTGGYGYT

V gene: TRBV18
CDR3 protein: ASSVKETQY

V gene: TRBV6-6
CDR3 protein: ASSPDSSGNTIY

V gene: TRBV5-6
CDR3 protein: ASRKGQDYGYT

V gene: TRBV19
CDR3 protein: ASSIELAGAQNEQF

V gene: TRBV7-7
CDR3 protein: ASSRQSRYSPLH

V gene: TRBV12-5
CDR3 protein: ASALIGVTRDATNEKLF

V gene: TRBV5-1
CDR3 protein: ASSPGQGMGEQY

V gene: TRBV7-8
CDR3 protein: ASSFRDRRIGELF

V gene: TRBV7-3
CDR3 protein: ASSSRLARDTGELF

V gene: TRBV6-1
CDR3 protein: ASSDRAGNTIY

V gene: TRBV6-1
CDR3 protein: ASSEGRAYEQY

V gene: TRBV4-3
CDR3 protein: ASSQGSIGGLQETQY

V gene: TRBV10-2
CDR3 protein: ASTRSVYEQY

V gene: TRBV7-3
CDR3 protein: ASSSDRERETQY

V gene: TRBV6-5
CDR3 protein: ASSSGNSPLH

V gene: TRBV9
CDR3 protein: ASSVEGQENQPQH

V gene: TRBV6-5
CDR3 protein: ASSYKYEQY

V gene: TRBV9
CDR3 protein: ASSVNPGIWVDTQY

V gene: TRBV5-1
CDR3 protein: ASSSGTGVSYGYT

V gene: TRBV10-3
CDR3 protein: AISESGTGTYGYT

V gene: TRBV7-3
CDR3 protein: ASSNPVSGANVLT